The 25 T cell receptor beta chains below were found in one sample sequenced in a study of blood T cell repertoires in COVID-19. The assay was immunoSEQ multiplex PCR, and TCRdb's table has in-frame clones only and misses some. This sample yields 45,000 to 60,000 clones, of which roughly 80% are seen a single time; over 10% belongs to the top ten. The sequenced sample consisted of peripheral blood. Receptors originate from a human donor in a cohort sampled during active COVID-19.

The gene calls are TRBV6-2 or TRBV6-3 and TRBJ2-1, with a tentative D call TRBD2 (5 bases). The CDR3 is made up of 15 amino acids. Trimming took off 6 bases at V and 2 bases at J, with 14 bases between the two ends. In germline, CDR1 is MNHEY, CDR2 SVGEGT. Written as DNA, the CDR3 is TGTGCCAGCAGCCCCCAAGAGGGTCCCTACAATGAGCAGTTCTTC. Translated: CASSPQEGPYNEQFF.

The chain recombines TRBV2 with TRBJ1-1; the D gene is possibly TRBD1 (6 bases). The length of the CDR3 is 15 residues. Germline assignment: CDR1 SNHLY and CDR2 FYNNEI. V was pared by 5 bases and J by 1 base, with 14 bases between. The DNA for the CDR3 is TGTGCCAGCAGTCTACTAGACAGGCCGAACACTGAAGCTTTCTTT. This sequence encodes CASSLLDRPNTEAFF.

This CDR3 is CASSSTRGPGSPLHF. CDR3 sequence (DNA): TGTGCCAGCAGCTCTACCAGGGGGCCGGGTTCACCCCTCCACTTT. V usage is TRBV7-2 and J usage is TRBJ1-6; 8 bases are shared with TRBD1. V dropped 4 bases and J dropped 9; count of bases not matched to a gene: 8. CDR3 length: 15 residues. Germline V gene sequence: CDR1 SGHTA, CDR2 FQGNSA.

This clone was observed a few times. For the CDR3, the DNA is TGTGCCACCACTAGCGGGGTCCCCACAGATACGCAGTATTTT. It specifies CATTSGVPTDTQYF. The chain links TRBV10-3 to TRBJ2-3; 10 nucleotides agree with TRBD2. Looked up from germline, CDR1 is ENHRY and CDR2 is SYGVKD. V trimming: 10 bases; J trimming: 2 bases; junction bases outside the gene matches: 6. The CDR3 runs 14 residues.

This clone is medium-sized in the sample. The V and J genes are TRBV2 and TRBJ2-7, with unresolved D. CDR1 is SNHLY and CDR2 is FYNNEI in the germline V gene. This CDR3 contains 11 residues. With 5 bases removed from V and 5 bases from J, the gap between germline ends came to 7 bases. CDR3 sequence reads: CASSQSDEQYF. The CDR3 DNA sequence: TGTGCCAGCAGTCAGTCCGACGAGCAGTACTTC. Based on the CDR3 plus reference TRBV2 and TRBJ2-7, the full variable domain is EPEVTQTPSHQVTQMGQEVILRCVPISNHLYFYWYRQILGQKVEFLVSFYNNEISEKSEIFDDQFSVERPDGSNFTLKIRSTKLEDSAMYFCASSQSDEQYFGPGTRLTVT.

The chain recombines TRBV9 with TRBJ2-2; 7 bases fit TRBD1. Trimming removed 1 base from V and 3 bases from J; junction bases left unmatched: 3. The CDR3 covers 15 residues. Germline V gene data show CDR1 as SGDLS and CDR2 as YYNGEE. The CDR3 reads CASSVIGTDTGELFF. The CDR3, as DNA: TGTGCCAGCAGCGTAATCGGGACAGACACCGGGGAGCTGTTTTTT.

V and J are TRBV24-1 and TRBJ1-5; D possibly corresponds to TRBD1 (5 bases). Between the trimmed V and J ends, which lost 4 bases and 1 base, there was a span of 13 bases. CDR3 size: 16 residues. Germline values: CDR1 KGHDR, CDR2 SFDVKD. The CDR3 spells CATSEGGIVSNQPQHF. The DNA of the CDR3 is TGTGCCACCAGTGAGGGGGGAATAGTGAGCAATCAGCCCCAGCATTTT.

V gene TRBV3-1 (or the pseudogene TRBV3-2) combines with J gene TRBJ2-7, with TRBD2 matching over 7 bases. CDR1 is LGHDT and CDR2 is YNNKEL in the germline V gene (reference sequence). With 4 bases clipped from V and 5 bases from J, the junction kept 11 bases outside the gene matches. The length of the CDR3 is 15 residues. CDR3 protein: CASSRPHLGRDEQYF. Here the CDR3 DNA reads TGTGCCAGCAGCCGACCCCACCTAGGGAGGGACGAGCAGTACTTC.

The chain has TRBV5-1 and TRBJ2-3; 13 nucleotides agree with TRBD2. Germline V gene lookup returns CDR1 SGHRS and CDR2 YFSETQ. The ends lost 5 bases at V and 4 bases at J; junction bases unmatched: 7. This CDR3 is built from 16 residues. DNA for the CDR3: TGCGCCAGCAGATCCCGACTAGCGGGGGGTGCAGATACGCAGTATTTT. It yields the protein CASRSRLAGGADTQYF. Supplemented by reference TRBV5-1 and TRBJ2-3, the full variable domain reads KAGVTQTPRYLIKTRGQQVTLSCSPISGHRSVSWYQQTPGQGLQFLFEYFSETQRNKGNFPGRFSGRQFSNSRSEMNVSTLELGDSALYLCASRSRLAGGADTQYFGPGTRLTVL.

This clone appeared a few times. V usage is TRBV7-2 and J usage is TRBJ2-7, with D unresolved. The CDR3 length is 15 residues. V lost 1 base, J lost 0 bases, and 10 bases lay in between. The germline V gene has CDR1 SGHTA and CDR2 FQGNSA. The CDR3 protein is CASSLGVGSSYEQYF. The CDR3 DNA follows: TGTGCCAGCAGCTTAGGGGTGGGCAGCTCCTACGAGCAGTACTTC.

V gene TRBV7-2 combines with J gene TRBJ2-3; D is undetermined. The length of the CDR3 is 14 residues. Germline assignment: CDR1 SGHTA and CDR2 FQGNSA. V was cut by 5 bases and J by 6 bases, with 15 bases left in between. CDR3: CASSRSDLTDTQYF. The CDR3 nucleotides read TGTGCCAGCAGCCGCAGCGACTTGACGGATACGCAGTATTTT. Variable domain in full (rest from reference TRBV7-2 and TRBJ2-3): GAGVSQSPSNKVTEKGKDVELRCDPISGHTALYWYRQSLGQGLEFLIYFQGNSAPDKSGLPSDRFSAERTGGSVSTLTIQRTQQEDSAVYLCASSRSDLTDTQYFGPGTRLTVL.

This chain uses TRBV10-3 with TRBJ1-2; 8 bases align to TRBD1. V shed 7 bases and J 7 bases; nucleotides not matched to a gene: 14. The CDR3 totals 15 residues. Germline V gene sequence: CDR1 ENHRY, CDR2 SYGVKD. The CDR3 protein is CAIKPAGGRVVGYTF. CDR3 nucleotides: TGTGCCATCAAACCGGCAGGGGGCCGGGTGGTTGGCTACACCTTC.

The chain has TRBV30 and TRBJ1-2, with 7 positions matching TRBD1. J gave up 3 bases and V 6 bases, and 7 bases lay outside the gene matches. The germline gives CDR1 GTSNPN, CDR2 SVGIG (reference sequence). This CDR3 comprises 13 residues. The CDR3 spells CACHRDSDYGYTF. DNA of the CDR3: TGTGCCTGCCACCGGGACAGTGACTATGGCTACACCTTC.

The gene calls are TRBV30 and TRBJ2-2; D is perhaps TRBD1 (5 bases). The ends were cut back, 2 bases at V and 6 bases at J, with 10 bases in the middle. This CDR3 region has 13 residues. Looked up from germline, CDR1 is GTSNPN and CDR2 is SVGIG (reference sequence). CDR3 amino acids: CAWSSRVAGELFF. DNA of the CDR3: TGTGCCTGGAGTTCCAGGGTTGCCGGGGAGCTGTTTTTT.

This clone appeared a single time. The CDR3 loop is CASSAGQHTGELFF. The CDR3 DNA reads as TGTGCCAGCAGTGCAGGACAGCACACCGGGGAGCTGTTTTTT. V is TRBV2 and J is TRBJ2-2; tentatively, D is TRBD1 (6 bases). The CDR3 spans 14 residues. Per germline, CDR1 SNHLY and CDR2 FYNNEI. Trimming stripped 4 bases from V and 3 bases from J, with 9 bases between.

The chain employs TRBV19 and TRBJ2-7; 8 bases fit TRBD1. After removal of 6 bases from V and 1 base from J, the junction contained 11 bases not matched to a gene. The CDR3 totals 16 residues. Germline V gene sequence: CDR1 LNHDA, CDR2 SQIVND (reference sequence). The CDR3: CASSSIGQGGSYEQYF. The CDR3 DNA reads TGTGCCAGTAGCTCAATTGGACAGGGTGGATCCTACGAGCAGTACTTC. The full variable domain, its missing parts supplied by reference TRBV19 and TRBJ2-7, is DGGITQSPKYLFRKEGQNVTLSCEQNLNHDAMYWYRQDPGQGLRLIYYSQIVNDFQKGDIAEGYSVSREKKESFPLTVTSAQKNPTAFYLCASSSIGQGGSYEQYFGPGTRLTVT.

The genes are TRBV21-1 and TRBJ1-5. TRBV21-1 is a pseudogene segment. The CDR3 consists of 15 residues. CDR3 in DNA: TGTGCCGGGCCGGGAGGGGACATCAACAATCAGCCCCAGCATTTT. Protein sequence: CAGPGGDINNQPQHF.

A few counts support this clone. V and J are TRBV28 and TRBJ1-4, with D possibly being TRBD1 (5 bases). The germline V gene encodes CDR1 MDHEN and CDR2 SYDVKM. Trimming pared 5 bases from V and 0 bases from J, leaving 7 bases between. This CDR3 is 14 amino acids long. CDR3: CASSPTATNEKLFF. The CDR3 DNA follows: TGTGCCAGCAGTCCGACAGCAACTAATGAAAAACTGTTTTTT. The full variable domain, completed using reference TRBV28 and TRBJ1-4, is DVKVTQSSRYLVKRTGEKVFLECVQDMDHENMFWYRQDPGLGLRLIYFSYDVKMKEKGDIPEGYSVSREKKERFSLILESASTNQTSMYLCASSPTATNEKLFFGSGTQLSVL.

V and J are TRBV5-1 and TRBJ2-3; 7 bases map to TRBD2. Germline V lookup: CDR1 SGHRS, CDR2 YFSETQ. After removal of 2 bases from V and 4 bases from J, the junction contained 7 bases not matched to a gene. This CDR3 comprises 15 residues. The CDR3 loop reads CASSLTGGWADTQYF. The CDR3, as DNA: TGCGCCAGCAGCTTAACGGGGGGTTGGGCAGATACGCAGTATTTT.

This clone was recorded once. The chain uses TRBV12-5 and TRBJ2-3; 8 nucleotides align to TRBD1. V lost 0 bases, J lost 7 bases, and 6 bases stayed unmatched. Germline CDR1 is LGHNT and CDR2 is FRNRAP. The CDR3 loop spans 15 amino acids. The CDR3 protein is CASGLVRDRSYTQYF. The CDR3 nucleotides are TGTGCTAGTGGTTTGGTACGGGACAGGTCGTATACGCAGTATTTT.

The chain is built from TRBV4-3 and TRBJ1-6, with no clear D. Germline values: CDR1 LGHNA, CDR2 YSLEER. The CDR3 consists of 20 residues. With 0 bases removed from V and 0 bases from J, the gap between germline ends came to 18 bases. CDR3 in DNA: TGCGCCAGCAGCCAAGACGCGACCCCGGAGGGCCTCTCCTATAATTCACCCCTCCACTTT. It yields the protein CASSQDATPEGLSYNSPLHF.

V and J are TRBV6-1 and TRBJ1-1, with D uncertain. The V end was cut by 2 bases, the J end by 5 bases, with 6 bases between. Germline CDR1 and CDR2: MNHNS and SASEGT. This CDR3 is built from 12 residues. The CDR3 protein is CASSELTTEAFF. CDR3 DNA: TGTGCCAGCAGTGAATTGACAACTGAAGCTTTCTTT.

This clone was picked up one time. V is TRBV6-5 and J is TRBJ1-2; D gene uncertain. The CDR3 covers 13 residues. Trimming stripped 2 bases from V and 4 bases from J, with 8 bases between. Germline V gives CDR1 MNHEY, CDR2 SVGAGI. The CDR3: CASSYGRVYGYTF. The CDR3 bases are TGTGCCAGCAGTTACGGGCGCGTCTATGGCTACACCTTC.

CDR3 sequence (DNA): TGCGCCAGCAGCCACCGGGACAGAGATAATTCACCCCTCCACTTT. As protein: CASSHRDRDNSPLHF. V is TRBV4-1 and J is TRBJ1-6; 7 nucleotides line up with TRBD1. Germline V lookup: CDR1 MGHRA, CDR2 YSYEKL. The V segment lost 3 bases and the J segment 5 bases; nucleotides outside the gene matches: 4. CDR3 length equals 15 residues.

The chain recombines TRBV29-1 with TRBJ1-1; tentative D call: TRBD1 (6 bases). V shed 7 bases and J shed 4 bases, with 16 bases lying between them. Germline values: CDR1 SQVTM, CDR2 ANQGSEA. The CDR3 runs to 13 residues. As DNA, the CDR3 is TGCAGCGGGAGAACAGGGCCGAGCACTGAAGCTTTCTTT. This codes for CSGRTGPSTEAFF. The entire variable domain, with the rest obtained from reference TRBV29-1 and TRBJ1-1, is as follows: SAVISQKPSRDICQRGTSLTIQCQVDSQVTMMFWYRQQPGQSLTLIATANQGSEATYESGFVIDKFPISRPNLTFSTLTVSNMSPEDSSIYLCSGRTGPSTEAFFGQGTRLTVV.